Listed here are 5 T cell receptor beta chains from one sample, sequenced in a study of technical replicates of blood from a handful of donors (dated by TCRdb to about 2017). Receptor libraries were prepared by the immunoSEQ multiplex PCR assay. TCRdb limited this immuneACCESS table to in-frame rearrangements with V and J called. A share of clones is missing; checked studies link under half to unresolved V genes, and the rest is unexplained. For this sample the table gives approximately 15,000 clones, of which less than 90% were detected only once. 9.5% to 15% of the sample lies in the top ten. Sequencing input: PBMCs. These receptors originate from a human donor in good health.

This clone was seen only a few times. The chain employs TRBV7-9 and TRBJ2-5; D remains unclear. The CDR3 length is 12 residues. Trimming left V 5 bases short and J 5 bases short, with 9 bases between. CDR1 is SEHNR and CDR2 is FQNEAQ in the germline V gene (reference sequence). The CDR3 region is CASSLVFETQYF. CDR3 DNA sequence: TGTGCCAGCAGCCTAGTCTTCGAGACCCAGTACTTC.

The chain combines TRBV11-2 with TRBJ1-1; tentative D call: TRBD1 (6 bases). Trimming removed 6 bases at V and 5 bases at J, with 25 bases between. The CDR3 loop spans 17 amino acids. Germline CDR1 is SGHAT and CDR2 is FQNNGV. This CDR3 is CASRAIGGALWMTEAFF. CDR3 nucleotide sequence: TGTGCCAGCAGAGCAATTGGGGGGGCCTTGTGGATGACTGAAGCTTTCTTT.

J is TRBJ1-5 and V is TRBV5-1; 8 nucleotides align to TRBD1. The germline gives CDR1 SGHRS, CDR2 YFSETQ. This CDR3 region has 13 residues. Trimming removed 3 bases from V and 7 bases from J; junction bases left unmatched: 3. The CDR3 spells CASSSQGDQPQHF. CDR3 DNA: TGCGCCAGCAGCTCACAGGGGGACCAGCCCCAGCATTTT. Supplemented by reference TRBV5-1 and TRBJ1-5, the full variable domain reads KAGVTQTPRYLIKTRGQQVTLSCSPISGHRSVSWYQQTPGQGLQFLFEYFSETQRNKGNFPGRFSGRQFSNSRSEMNVSTLELGDSALYLCASSSQGDQPQHFGDGTRLSIL.

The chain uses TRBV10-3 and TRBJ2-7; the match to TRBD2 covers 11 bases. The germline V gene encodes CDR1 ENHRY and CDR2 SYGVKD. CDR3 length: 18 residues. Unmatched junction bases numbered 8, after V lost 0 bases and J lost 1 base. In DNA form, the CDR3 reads TGTGCCATCAGTGAGTCTATAGCGGGAGGGTTAGTTTCCTACGAGCAGTACTTC. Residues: CAISESIAGGLVSYEQYF.

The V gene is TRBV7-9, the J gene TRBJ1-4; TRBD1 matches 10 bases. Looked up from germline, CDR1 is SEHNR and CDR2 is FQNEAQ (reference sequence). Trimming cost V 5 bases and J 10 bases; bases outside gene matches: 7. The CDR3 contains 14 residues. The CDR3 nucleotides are TGTGCCAGCAGCCGAGGACAGGGGGGGGCAAAACTGTTTTTT. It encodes CASSRGQGGAKLFF.